These T cell receptor beta chains were read from a single sample in a study of blood T cell repertoires in COVID-19. TCRdb's table, derived via immunoSEQ multiplex PCR, lists solely in-frame clones and lacks some. This sample has a few hundred thousand clones; roughly 87% occur once, and the top ten carry 2.5% to 3%. Sequencing was done on a sample of PBMCs or T cells enriched from blood (not recorded which). These receptors originate from a woman aged 25 to 45 who had recovered from COVID-19. Each CDR3 is given with its conserved first and last residue. Each record gives: D gene, J gene, clone size, V gene, CDR3 DNA, CDR3 protein. The D gene is left open where the match is weak. The size entry is marked missing in some rows and otherwise reads once, few, many or a size class.

>TRBD1|TRBJ2-7|few|TRBV27
TGTGCCAGCAGTTTATCGCCGCAGGGACAGGACGAGCAGTACTTC
CASSLSPQGQDEQYF
>TRBD1|TRBJ2-3|NA|TRBV5-1
TGCGCCAGCAGCAATATACCGGGACAGGGTTATACGCAGTATTTT
CASSNIPGQGYTQYF
>TRBD1|TRBJ1-1|NA|TRBV7-3
TGTGCCAGCAGCTTGACAGGGGGAACTGAAGCTTTCTTT
CASSLTGGTEAFF
>NA|TRBJ2-6|NA|TRBV15
TGTGCCACCAGCAGAGGGGGACACCCGAACGTCCTGACTTTC
CATSRGGHPNVLTF
>TRBD1|TRBJ2-7|NA|TRBV7-2
TGTGCCAGCAGCCCGAGGGACAGGGGGGAATACGAGCAGTACTTC
CASSPRDRGEYEQYF
>NA|TRBJ2-7|NA|TRBV27
TGTGCCAGCAGTTTAACCCAGGGCGAGCAGTACTTC
CASSLTQGEQYF
>NA|TRBJ1-2|NA|TRBV6-5
TGTGCCAGCGCGGGGCGATCAAACTATGGCTACACCTTC
CASAGRSNYGYTF
>TRBD1|TRBJ2-5|NA|TRBV2
TGTGCCAGCAGGGGACAGGTCTATGGAGAGACCCAGTACTTC
CASRGQVYGETQYF
>NA|TRBJ1-1|few|TRBV7-9
TGTGCCAGCAGCAATGAGGCGAGAGGCGAAGCTTTCTTT
CASSNEARGEAFF
>NA|TRBJ2-7|NA|TRBV2
TGTGCCAGCATACAAACCCCCTTCGAGCAGTACTTC
CASIQTPFEQYF
>NA|TRBJ2-1|NA|TRBV30
TGTGCCTGGAGCCTAGGGTACAGGGACAATGAGCAGTTCTTC
CAWSLGYRDNEQFF
>NA|TRBJ2-7|NA|TRBV18
TGTGCCAGCTCACTCCCGGGACAAGAGCAGTACTTC
CASSLPGQEQYF
>NA|TRBJ2-1|NA|TRBV3-1/TRBV3-2
TGTGCCAGCAGCACACGTGCCAATGAGCAGTTCTTC
CASSTRANEQFF
>NA|TRBJ1-2|NA|TRBV19
TGTGCCAGTAGTATAGATCTCGAACAGCATGGCTACACCTTC
CASSIDLEQHGYTF
>NA|TRBJ1-5|NA|TRBV5-5
TGTGCCAGCAGCCTGACGGAGTATAGCAATCAGCCCCAGCATTTT
CASSLTEYSNQPQHF
>NA|TRBJ2-6|NA|TRBV19
TGTGCCAGTAGTATAGATCAGGGCAGGGGACCCTCTGGGGCCAACGTCCTGACTTTC
CASSIDQGRGPSGANVLTF
>TRBD1|TRBJ1-4|NA|TRBV27
TGTGCCAGCAGTCCTCAGACAGGGATTATTGGTGAAAAACTGTTTTTT
CASSPQTGIIGEKLFF
>TRBD1|TRBJ1-1|once|TRBV6-5
TGTGCCAGCAGCACCAGACAGGGGAACACTGAAGCTTTCTTT
CASSTRQGNTEAFF
>TRBD2|TRBJ2-1|NA|TRBV7-9
TGTGCCAGCAGCTTGAGCGGGGGGGCCTCTGAGCAGTTCTTC
CASSLSGGASEQFF
>NA|TRBJ2-5|NA|TRBV28
TGTGCCAGCAGTTCCGGACAACTCCAAGAGACCCAGTACTTC
CASSSGQLQETQYF
>TRBD1|TRBJ2-5|NA|TRBV5-1
TGCGCCAGCAGCAGGGACAGGGGGCCGGAGACCCAGTACTTC
CASSRDRGPETQYF
>TRBD1|TRBJ1-2|once|TRBV25-1
TGTGCCAGCAGAGGCGCGGGACAGCCGAACTATGGCTACACCTTC
CASRGAGQPNYGYTF
>TRBD1|TRBJ1-2|NA|TRBV6-2/TRBV6-3
TGTGCCAGCAGTTACATACAGGGGATGCATGGCTACACCTTC
CASSYIQGMHGYTF
>NA|TRBJ2-2|NA|TRBV7-6
TGTGCCAGCAGCTTAGCAGCAGGGGCCCTAAATTCGGGCACCGGGGAGCTGTTTTTT
CASSLAAGALNSGTGELFF
>NA|TRBJ1-1|NA|TRBV6-5
TGTGCCAGCATTCGTCAGGGTTTCACTGAAGCTTTCTTT
CASIRQGFTEAFF
>TRBD1|TRBJ1-5|NA|TRBV7-2
TGTGCCAGCAGCCATGAGGGGACAGTAAATCAGCCCCAGCATTTT
CASSHEGTVNQPQHF
>TRBD1|TRBJ1-6|NA|TRBV5-1
TGCGCCAGCAGCCCTCAGGGGGCTACGGTTGATTCACCCCTCCACTTT
CASSPQGATVDSPLHF
>TRBD1|TRBJ1-2|NA|TRBV5-1
TGCGCCAGCAGCCCCTTACAGGGAGAGGGGGCCTATGGCTACACCTTC
CASSPLQGEGAYGYTF
>NA|TRBJ1-1|NA|TRBV5-5
TGTGCCAGCAGCTTGGAGTACAGGGACACTGAAGCTTTCTTT
CASSLEYRDTEAFF
>TRBD1|TRBJ1-2|NA|TRBV5-1
TGCGCCAGCAGCGGACAGGGTAACTATGGCTACACCTTC
CASSGQGNYGYTF
>NA|TRBJ1-1|NA|TRBV18
TGTGCCAGCTCACATTCAGGGGAGGGGACTGAAGCTTTCTTT
CASSHSGEGTEAFF
>NA|TRBJ2-1|NA|TRBV2
TGTGCCAGCATGCAGGGGCACAATGAGCAGTTCTTC
CASMQGHNEQFF
>TRBD1|TRBJ2-5|NA|TRBV5-1
TGCGCCAGCAGCTCCCAGGGGGTAGGAGAGACCCAGTACTTC
CASSSQGVGETQYF
>NA|TRBJ2-7|NA|TRBV9
TGTGCCAGCAGCGTAGGGTCGTGGGCCCCCTACGAGCAGTACTTC
CASSVGSWAPYEQYF
>TRBD1|TRBJ2-5|NA|TRBV13
TGTGCCAGCAGCTCAGGGGGACAGGGACGTGAGACCCAGTACTTC
CASSSGGQGRETQYF
>TRBD1|TRBJ1-2|NA|TRBV29-1
TGCAGCGTTGATGAAGGACAGGGGCGTCACTATGGCTACACCTTC
CSVDEGQGRHYGYTF
>TRBD2|TRBJ2-1|NA|TRBV10-1
TGCGCCAGCAGTGAAACTAGCGGGGCCTACAATGAGCAGTTCTTC
CASSETSGAYNEQFF
>TRBD1|TRBJ1-2|NA|TRBV3-1/TRBV3-2
TGTGCCAGCAGCATCATAGCCGGGACAGGGTACGGCTACACCTTC
CASSIIAGTGYGYTF
>NA|TRBJ1-3|NA|TRBV12-3/TRBV12-4
TGTGCCAGCAGTACACAGGGAAACACCATATATTTT
CASSTQGNTIYF
>NA|TRBJ1-4|NA|TRBV6-1
TGTGCCAGCAGTGAAAGAGGCAGATCGGCAACTAATGAAAAACTGTTTTTT
CASSERGRSATNEKLFF
>TRBD1|TRBJ2-7|NA|TRBV7-6
TGTGCCAGCAGCGCGGGACAGGGTAACGAGCAGTACTTC
CASSAGQGNEQYF
>NA|TRBJ1-2|NA|TRBV4-1
TGCGCCAGCAGCCAAGATCCGGAGTGGGGGGACTATGGCTACACCTTC
CASSQDPEWGDYGYTF
>TRBD1|TRBJ1-2|NA|TRBV5-1
TGCGCCAGCAGCTTGGGACCTCGGGACAGGGGATACGGTGGCTACACCTTC
CASSLGPRDRGYGGYTF
>NA|TRBJ2-7|NA|TRBV15
TGTGCCACCAGCAGAGAGAGTCGGGGGTCTTACGAGCAGTACTTC
CATSRESRGSYEQYF
>NA|TRBJ2-3|NA|TRBV2
TGTGCCAGCAGTGATGGTCGTAGTAGTGATACGCAGTATTTT
CASSDGRSSDTQYF
>NA|TRBJ1-5|NA|TRBV20-1
TGCAGTGCTAGTACCGGGACAAATAGCAATCAGCCCCAGCATTTT
CSASTGTNSNQPQHF
>NA|TRBJ1-5|NA|TRBV3-1/TRBV3-2
TGTGCCAGCAGCCAAGAACCCAGGGCACCCCAGCATTTT
CASSQEPRAPQHF
>NA|TRBJ1-6|NA|TRBV11-2
TGTGCCAGCAGCTTAGAGGGCAGAATTAATTCACCCCTCCACTTT
CASSLEGRINSPLHF
>TRBD1|TRBJ2-7|NA|TRBV19
TGTGCCAGTCAGGGACAGTTTTCCTACGAGCAGTACTTC
CASQGQFSYEQYF
>TRBD2|TRBJ2-1|NA|TRBV19
TGTGCCAGTAGCGCTAGCGGCTACAATGAGCAGTTCTTC
CASSASGYNEQFF
>NA|TRBJ2-7|NA|TRBV19
TGTGCCAGTAGTATAGGGTCTGAGGAGGGAACCTACGAGCAGTACTTC
CASSIGSEEGTYEQYF
>NA|TRBJ1-4|NA|TRBV6-5
TGTGCCAGCACCTACGGGCAGGGGATTGAAAAACTGTTTTTT
CASTYGQGIEKLFF
>NA|TRBJ1-1|once|TRBV21-1
TGTGCCAGCAAGACTCCGAACACTGAAGCTTTCTTT
CASKTPNTEAFF
>NA|TRBJ2-3|once|TRBV7-8
TGTGCCAGCAGCTTAGTGAGGGTGGGTACAGATACGCAGTATTTT
CASSLVRVGTDTQYF
>NA|TRBJ2-2|NA|TRBV9
TGTGCCAGCAGCGTAGCTAGGGGAACGAACACCGGGGAGCTGTTTTTT
CASSVARGTNTGELFF
>NA|TRBJ2-4|NA|TRBV20-1
TGCAGTGCTAGTTATCCAGGGTCAGCCAAAAACATTCAGTACTTC
CSASYPGSAKNIQYF
>NA|TRBJ2-1|NA|TRBV6-5
TGTGCCAGCAGTTGGAGTTTAAGCGACAATGAGCAGTTCTTC
CASSWSLSDNEQFF
>NA|TRBJ2-6|NA|TRBV5-1
TGCGCCAGCAGGACTATCGGAAGCGCTGGGGCCAACGTCCTGACTTTC
CASRTIGSAGANVLTF
>NA|TRBJ1-1|NA|TRBV5-1
TGCGCCAGCAGCTTGGAAACCGGTAGATACACTGAAGCTTTCTTT
CASSLETGRYTEAFF